This is a list of T cell receptor beta chains from one sample in a study of T-cell reconstitution after alpha-beta-depleted transplantation in children. Each CDR3 protein is one row after TCRdb ran MiXCR on the PCR reads. The sample consists of 670,000 or so distinct CDR3 sequences, about 12% of them appearing once. The specimen was PBMCs, collected before TCRalphabeta/CD19-depleted stem cell transplant. These receptors all come from a girl aged 2 to 9 with congenital amegakaryocytic thrombocytopenia, due to receive a stem cell transplant. Both conserved end residues are part of each CDR3. The order of the fields is D gene, V gene, clone size, J gene, CDR3 protein, CDR3 DNA. D genes are given only for firm matches. Size values are once, few and many counts, or a class for expanded clones, and some rows have none.

>-|TRBV4-2|-|TRBJ2-1
CASSQDSGERQGGQFF
TGTGCCAGCAGCCAAGATTCGGGGGAGCGCCAGGGCGGGCAGTTCTTC
>-|TRBV27|few|TRBJ2-3
CASKLASGTDTQYF
TGTGCCAGCAAATTGGCTAGCGGCACAGATACGCAGTATTTT
>-|TRBV6-2/TRBV6-3|many|TRBJ2-3
CASSYGLGAGTDTQYF
TGTGCCAGCAGTTACGGCCTAGGTGCGGGGACAGATACGCAGTATTTT
>-|TRBV3-1|few|TRBJ2-1
CASSHRVNEQFF
TGTGCCAGCAGCCATAGGGTCAATGAGCAGTTCTTC
>-|TRBV4-1|few|TRBJ2-2
CASSQEFMTENTGELFF
TGCGCCAGCAGCCAAGAGTTCATGACAGAAAACACCGGGGAGCTGTTTTTT
>-|TRBV5-8|-|TRBJ2-1
CASSVRDFSYNEQFF
TGTGCCAGCAGCGTCCGGGACTTCTCCTACAATGAGCAGTTCTTC
>TRBD1|TRBV5-1|many|TRBJ1-6
CASSDRGDSPLHF
TGCGCCAGCAGCGACAGGGGAGATTCACCCCTCCACTTT
>-|TRBV5-1|many|TRBJ2-7
CASSLGAREQYF
TGCGCCAGCAGCTTGGGCGCCCGGGAGCAGTACTTC
>TRBD2|TRBV7-3|-|TRBJ2-1
CASSLKGLATYNEQFF
TGTGCCAGCAGCTTAAAGGGACTAGCGACCTACAATGAGCAGTTCTTC
>-|TRBV20-1|-|TRBJ2-5
CSARVFTLGQVETQYF
TGCAGTGCTAGAGTTTTTACCCTAGGCCAAGTAGAGACCCAGTACTTC
>-|TRBV20-1|-|TRBJ2-1
CSATDFIWQFF
TGCAGTGCTACCGACTTCATCTGGCAGTTCTTC
>TRBD2|TRBV29-1|-|TRBJ2-7
CSVPGLAGAQYF
TGCAGCGTGCCTGGACTAGCGGGAGCGCAGTACTTC
>-|TRBV12-3/TRBV12-4|-|TRBJ2-1
CASSLVLVVDEQFF
TGTGCCAGCAGTTTAGTACTAGTGGTCGATGAGCAGTTCTTC
>TRBD1|TRBV4-1|many|TRBJ1-1
CASSHYLGGLSEAFF
TGCGCCAGCAGCCATTATTTAGGGGGCCTCTCTGAAGCTTTCTTT
>-|TRBV7-6|-|TRBJ2-3
CASSLLGIADTQYF
TGTGCCAGCAGCTTACTAGGTATTGCAGATACGCAGTATTTT
>-|TRBV5-1|many|TRBJ2-2
CASSLGVADTGELFF
TGCGCCAGCAGCTTGGGGGTAGCGGACACCGGGGAGCTGTTTTTT
>-|TRBV30|-|TRBJ2-5
CAWGPGVETQSF
TGTGCCTGGGGCCCCGGAGTAGAGACCCAGTCCTTC
>-|TRBV2|-|TRBJ2-1
CASSAPSQFF
TGTGCCAGCAGTGCCCCTTCGCAGTTCTTC
>-|TRBV30|-|TRBJ1-3
CARGRGGLRNTIYF
TGTGCCCGGGGACGAGGGGGTCTCAGAAACACCATATATTTT
>-|TRBV7-2|many|TRBJ1-3
CASSSLTGNTIYF
TGTGCCAGCAGCTCCCTGACAGGAAACACCATATATTTT
>-|TRBV7-3|few|TRBJ2-5
CASSSSGTDGETQYF
TGTGCCAGCAGCTCCTCCGGGACGGATGGAGAGACCCAGTACTTC
>TRBD2|TRBV20-1|few|TRBJ2-2
CSARTSTNTGELFF
TGCAGTGCTAGGACTAGCACGAACACCGGGGAGCTGTTTTTT
>TRBD2|TRBV20-1|few|TRBJ2-5
CSALSGRSGETQYF
TGCAGTGCTTTGAGCGGGAGGTCAGGAGAGACCCAGTACTTC
>TRBD2|TRBV20-1|few|TRBJ2-7
CSATQGGLAGVYEQYF
TGCAGTGCTACTCAAGGGGGACTAGCGGGAGTCTACGAGCAGTACTTC
>TRBD1|TRBV15|-|TRBJ1-1
CATSRDSYRGQAFF
TGTGCCACCAGCAGAGATTCGTACAGGGGTCAGGCTTTCTTT
>-|TRBV5-1|-|TRBJ2-1
CASSLGERALSYNEQFF
TGCGCCAGCAGCTTGGGTGAACGGGCCCTCTCCTACAATGAGCAGTTCTTC
>TRBD2|TRBV20-1|many|TRBJ2-3
CSARDLMGSGRDTQYF
TGCAGTGCTAGAGATCTTATGGGTAGCGGGAGAGATACGCAGTATTTT